This T cell receptor beta chain was sequenced in a study of T cell clonality in common variable immunodeficiency. Regarding the study as a whole: Fewer deletions and N-nucleotide insertions were reportedly seen in common variable immunodeficiency TCR beta sequences. CVID subjects had higher TCRbeta clonality than healthy controls, most marked in about a third.

This CDR3 spans 14 amino acids. J lost 2 bases, V lost 6 bases, and 5 bases had no gene match. Germline V gene lookup returns CDR1 SGHKS and CDR2 YYEKEE (reference sequence). Here immunoSEQ multiplex PCR was the method, and the copy in TCRdb shows in-frame clones only, minus some. The sample presents about 26,000 clones, none singletons. At least ten counts were recorded for this clone. Antigen: not known. The CDR3 goes on 3 residues after the read ends, and that part is filled in from the germline J gene. Both groups were predominantly of Caucasian heritage. The V gene is TRBV5-5, the J gene TRBJ2-3; 8 bases fit TRBD1. The TCR sequence derives from a human donor with common variable immunodeficiency. Sequencing was performed on peripheral blood mononuclear cells. The CDR3 DNA, read in part, is TGTGCCAGCATTCAGGGGGCATTCACAGATACG. Residues: CASIQGAFTDT. The whole CDR3 is CASIQGAFTDTQYF.